The rows below give T cell receptor beta chains drawn from one sample of a study of CD8 T cells in ankylosing spondylitis. TCRdb ran MiXCR on the 5' RACE reads and lists one entry per CDR3 protein. Here the sample spans 250,000 to 350,000 distinct CDR3 sequences, 15% to 25% being singletons. Sequencing input: blood, either unsorted or a sorted T cell fraction (not recorded which). Source of these receptors: a male donor with ankylosing spondylitis or in good health (not recorded which). The CDR3 runs from the conserved cysteine through the conserved F or W. D genes are given only for firm matches. Only some rows state a clone size, as once, few, many or a class for expanded clones.

size	V	D	J	length	CDR3	DNA
many	TRBV20-1	NA	TRBJ2-3	15	CSASHWGRGTDTQYF	TGCAGTGCTTCTCATTGGGGACGGGGCACAGATACGCAGTATTTT
NA	TRBV3-1	TRBD2	TRBJ2-3	15	CASSQASRGGVAQYF	TGTGCCAGCAGCCAAGCCTCGCGGGGGGGCGTGGCGCAGTATTTT
NA	TRBV7-2	NA	TRBJ2-1	14	CASSLAGAFDEQFF	TGTGCCAGCAGCTTAGCGGGAGCTTTCGATGAGCAGTTCTTC
few	TRBV24-1	NA	TRBJ2-2	15	CATSDLGGGHGELFF	TGTGCCACCAGTGATTTGGGGGGCGGTCACGGGGAGCTGTTTTTT
many	TRBV10-3	NA	TRBJ1-2	14	CAISESGMGGGYTF	TGTGCCATCAGTGAGTCGGGAATGGGAGGTGGCTACACCTTC
NA	TRBV12-3/TRBV12-4	NA	TRBJ1-2	16	CASSLGTTGEGYGYTF	TGTGCCAGCAGTTTAGGCACGACGGGGGAGGGCTATGGCTACACCTTC
many	TRBV5-1	NA	TRBJ1-1	14	CASSSDSLNTEAFF	TGCGCCAGCAGCAGTGACAGTTTGAACACTGAAGCTTTCTTT
NA	TRBV9	NA	TRBJ1-1	14	CASSSGMVNTEAFF	TGTGCCAGCAGCTCAGGAATGGTGAACACTGAAGCTTTCTTT
NA	TRBV4-2	TRBD2	TRBJ2-3	16	CASSQDSAGGPDTQYF	TGTGCCAGCAGCCAAGATTCAGCGGGGGGGCCAGATACGCAGTATTTT
many	TRBV6-1	TRBD2	TRBJ2-3	16	CASQGRLAGGTDTQYF	TGTGCCAGCCAGGGCCGACTAGCGGGAGGTACAGATACGCAGTATTTT
few	TRBV7-2	NA	TRBJ1-4	13	CASSFGQFEKLFF	TGTGCCAGCAGCTTCGGACAGTTTGAAAAACTGTTTTTT
few	TRBV4-2	NA	TRBJ1-1	12	CASSRPNTEAFF	TGTGCCAGCAGCCGACCGAACACTGAAGCTTTCTTT
few	TRBV21-1	NA	TRBJ2-2	15	CASSTDRGLTGELFF	TGTGCCAGCAGCACCGACAGGGGGCTGACCGGGGAGCTGTTTTTT
few	TRBV24-1	NA	TRBJ2-5	14	CATSVGGNQETQYF	TGTGCCACCAGTGTAGGAGGGAACCAAGAGACCCAGTACTTC
NA	TRBV10-1	NA	TRBJ2-1	13	CASSESLISEQFF	TGCGCCAGCAGTGAGTCTCTCATATCCGAGCAGTTCTTC
few	TRBV6-1	TRBD1	TRBJ1-5	16	CASSPRDRVDNQPQHF	TGTGCCAGCAGTCCCCGGGACAGGGTCGACAATCAGCCCCAGCATTTT
many	TRBV4-2	TRBD2	TRBJ2-2	16	CASSQGPSGETGELFF	TGTGCCAGCAGCCAAGGTCCTAGCGGGGAAACCGGGGAGCTGTTTTTT
few	TRBV29-1	NA	TRBJ2-3	14	CSVEGPINTDTQYF	TGCAGCGTTGAAGGACCAATAAACACAGATACGCAGTATTTT
NA	TRBV10-3	TRBD2	TRBJ2-5	16	CAISEVLAGSQETQYF	TGTGCCATCAGTGAAGTTCTAGCGGGAAGTCAAGAGACCCAGTACTTC
NA	TRBV2	NA	TRBJ2-2	17	CASSEVTRGGNTGELFF	TGTGCCAGCAGTGAAGTCACGAGGGGGGGGAACACCGGGGAGCTGTTTTTT
NA	TRBV24-1	NA	TRBJ2-1	14	CATSDLRVDNEQFF	TGTGCCACCAGTGATTTACGAGTAGACAATGAGCAGTTCTTC
many	TRBV6-1	TRBD1	TRBJ2-3	14	CASTGDRGRNTQYF	TGTGCCAGCACTGGGGACAGGGGGCGGAATACGCAGTATTTT
many	TRBV5-1	NA	TRBJ1-3	17	CASSFGGTGFPGDTIYF	TGCGCCAGCAGCTTCGGTGGAACAGGGTTCCCTGGGGACACCATATATTTT
NA	TRBV6-6	TRBD2	TRBJ2-5	13	CASTTGGHETQYF	TGTGCCAGTACGACGGGGGGGCATGAGACCCAGTACTTC
few	TRBV10-3	TRBD2	TRBJ2-1	14	CAISGLAASNEQFF	TGTGCCATCAGTGGGCTAGCGGCCAGCAATGAGCAGTTCTTC
NA	TRBV6-1	NA	TRBJ2-5	14	CASIATGRQETQYF	TGTGCCAGCATCGCGACAGGTAGACAAGAGACCCAGTACTTC
NA	TRBV19	NA	TRBJ2-5	11	CASSGGVTQYF	TGTGCCAGTAGCGGCGGGGTGACCCAGTACTTC
NA	TRBV3-1	NA	TRBJ1-1	13	CASSSGRNTEAFF	TGTGCCAGCAGCTCGGGGCGGAACACTGAAGCTTTCTTT